Listed here is a single T cell receptor (beta chain). This entry is derived from a study of blood T cell repertoires in COVID-19. Background on the study: COVID-19 samples from acute and convalescent phases originated in the United States, Italy and Spain. The cDNA or gDNA used as material had been derived from T cells, B-cell-depleted T cells, or PBMCs.

The CDR3 has 15 amino acids. The germline V gene encodes CDR1 LGHDT and CDR2 YNNKEL (reference sequence). With V trimmed by 6 bases and J by 2 bases, 2 bases remained unmatched. In the source study's methods: Amplification with reference gene primers provided the estimates of nucleated cell counts. Generated by immunoSEQ multiplex PCR, the TCRdb table keeps only in-frame clones and is missing some. V, J and clone size derive from that table, while D and trimming were established from the DNA sequence. The profile shows roughly 90,000 clones, 87% of them singletons. The receptor's source is a human donor in a cohort sampled during active COVID-19. Sequenced: peripheral blood. The J gene is TRBJ2-1, the V gene TRBV3-1 (or the pseudogene TRBV3-2); the match to TRBD2 covers 12 bases. The CDR3 spells CASSLAGGPYNEQFF. As DNA, the CDR3 is TGTGCCAGCAGTCTAGCGGGAGGGCCCTACAATGAGCAGTTCTTC.